This is a list of T cell receptor beta chains from one sample in a study of vaccination effects on CD4 cells after COVID-19. Sequencing used immunoSEQ multiplex PCR; TCRdb keeps in-frame clones, though not all of them. The top ten hold about 1% of the sample, which has tens of thousands of clones, under 80% seen once. These receptors' antigens are unknown. This sample comprised CD4+ T cells from PBMCs cultured with HCoV-OC43 spike peptides, obtained after COVID-19 vaccination. Every receptor here comes from a human donor who received a COVID-19 vaccine. Each CDR3 is given with its conserved first and last residue. The D gene is left open where the match is weak. Not all rows give a size; the values are once, few, many and, for expanded clones, a class.

>TRBV6-5|13|NA|TRBJ1-5|NA
CASSYDGNQPQHF
TGTGCCAGCAGTTATGATGGCAATCAGCCCCAGCATTTT
>TRBV6-2/TRBV6-3|16|NA|TRBJ1-1|NA
CASSYSRLVLGTEAFF
TGTGCCAGCAGTTACTCGAGGCTGGTACTGGGGACTGAAGCTTTCTTT
>TRBV15|16|NA|TRBJ2-5|NA
CATSFYLGTNGETQYF
TGTGCCACCAGCTTCTACCTTGGGACCAATGGGGAGACCCAGTACTTC
>TRBV25-1|14|NA|TRBJ2-5|TRBD1
CASSSDRVVETQYF
TGTGCCAGCAGTTCTGACAGGGTTGTGGAGACCCAGTACTTC
>TRBV10-3|13|NA|TRBJ1-1|NA
CAISLKSNTEAFF
TGTGCCATCAGTTTAAAATCGAACACTGAAGCTTTCTTT
>TRBV6-5|14|many|TRBJ2-4|TRBD1
CASSYDRVRDIQYF
TGTGCCAGCAGCTACGACAGGGTTAGGGACATTCAGTACTTC
>TRBV12-3/TRBV12-4|11|NA|TRBJ2-2|NA
CAVQTTGELFF
TGTGCCGTACAAACCACCGGGGAGCTGTTTTTT
>TRBV24-1|15|NA|TRBJ1-5|NA
CATSDFAQPGQPQHF
TGTGCCACCAGTGATTTTGCACAGCCCGGGCAGCCCCAGCATTTT
>TRBV20-1|10|NA|TRBJ1-1|NA
CSARREEAFF
TGCAGTGCTAGGAGAGAAGAAGCTTTCTTT
>TRBV18|16|NA|TRBJ2-3|NA
CASSPMGGGTTDTQYF
TGTGCCAGCTCACCGATGGGCGGGGGCACCACAGATACGCAGTATTTT
>TRBV5-1|16|NA|TRBJ1-3|NA
CASSLSPQGIRDTIYF
TGCGCCAGCAGCTTGTCCCCACAGGGCATCCGGGACACCATATATTTT
>TRBV18|16|NA|TRBJ2-5|TRBD2
CASSQRTSGGKETQYF
TGTGCCAGCTCACAACGGACTAGCGGGGGGAAAGAGACCCAGTACTTC
>TRBV10-3|13|once|TRBJ2-5|NA
CAIASRDQETQYF
TGTGCCATCGCGAGCAGGGACCAAGAGACCCAGTACTTC
>TRBV4-1|20|few|TRBJ2-2|NA
CASSQGLGGKGGAAFGELFF
TGCGCCAGCAGCCAAGGATTAGGAGGAAAAGGGGGGGCCGCTTTCGGGGAGCTGTTTTTT
>TRBV7-2|13|NA|TRBJ2-3|NA
CASAGTLKDTQYF
TGTGCCAGCGCCGGGACTCTAAAAGATACGCAGTATTTT
>TRBV2|14|NA|TRBJ1-5|NA
CASNPSASNQPQHF
TGTGCCAGCAACCCCTCGGCTAGCAATCAGCCCCAGCATTTT
>TRBV10-2|19|NA|TRBJ2-1|NA
CASSESFSRTVSSYNEQFF
TGCGCCAGCAGTGAGTCGTTTAGTAGGACCGTAAGCTCCTACAATGAGCAGTTCTTC
>TRBV19|15|NA|TRBJ1-1|NA
CASSSPPGMNTEAFF
TGTGCCAGTAGTTCCCCCCCGGGGATGAACACTGAAGCTTTCTTT
>TRBV4-1|16|NA|TRBJ1-4|NA
CASSQEVSQGREKLFF
TGCGCCAGCAGCCAAGAAGTAAGTCAGGGTCGCGAAAAACTGTTTTTT
>TRBV11-2|16|NA|TRBJ2-2|NA
CASSPGTLLNTGELFF
TGTGCCAGCAGCCCTGGAACATTACTGAACACCGGGGAGCTGTTTTTT
>TRBV4-1|14|NA|TRBJ1-2|NA
CASSQVAGNYGYTF
TGCGCCAGCAGCCAAGTGGCAGGGAACTATGGCTACACCTTC
>TRBV24-1|16|NA|TRBJ2-6|TRBD2
CATSEGSGAGANVLTF
TGTGCCACCAGTGAGGGTAGCGGGGCTGGGGCCAACGTCCTGACTTTC
>TRBV28|15|NA|TRBJ2-1|NA
CASSPLVASYNEQFF
TGTGCCAGCAGTCCCTTAGTGGCGTCCTACAATGAGCAGTTCTTC
>TRBV12-5|15|NA|TRBJ2-2|NA
CASGLGHGNTGELFF
TGTGCTAGTGGTTTGGGCCACGGGAACACCGGGGAGCTGTTTTTT
>TRBV30|15|NA|TRBJ1-2|TRBD1
CAWSSRGQGSRGYTF
TGTGCCTGGAGTTCCCGAGGACAGGGTTCACGGGGCTACACCTTC
>TRBV10-2|15|NA|TRBJ2-1|NA
CASSIGASSYNEQFF
TGCGCCAGCAGTATTGGGGCCTCGTCCTACAATGAGCAGTTCTTC
>TRBV3-1/TRBV3-2|16|NA|TRBJ1-1|NA
CASSQDKTGWSTEAFF
TGTGCCAGCAGCCAAGATAAAACAGGGTGGAGCACTGAAGCTTTCTTT
>TRBV21-1|14|NA|TRBJ1-5|NA
CANLEDARNQPQHF
TGTGCCAACCTAGAGGACGCCAGGAATCAGCCCCAGCATTTT
>TRBV19|16|NA|TRBJ2-5|NA
CASRGLGAVEGETQYF
TGTGCCAGTAGGGGCCTTGGGGCGGTAGAGGGGGAGACCCAGTACTTC
>TRBV4-3|19|once|TRBJ2-6|NA
CASSQDGGRTYSGANVLTF
TGCGCCAGCAGCCAAGATGGAGGAAGGACTTACTCTGGGGCCAACGTCCTGACTTTC
>TRBV6-6|15|NA|TRBJ2-5|TRBD1
CASSYRGQGQETQYF
TGTGCCAGCAGTTATAGGGGACAGGGGCAAGAGACCCAGTACTTC
>TRBV24-1|16|NA|TRBJ2-3|NA
CATSDPRRADTDTQYF
TGTGCCACCAGTGACCCCCGACGAGCAGACACAGATACGCAGTATTTT
>TRBV6-1|14|NA|TRBJ1-5|NA
CASSEGRVNQPQHF
TGTGCCAGCAGTGAAGGCAGGGTTAATCAGCCCCAGCATTTT
>TRBV24-1|17|NA|TRBJ2-2|NA
CATRDNFGSSDTGELFF
TGTGCCACCCGTGATAATTTTGGAAGTAGTGACACCGGGGAGCTGTTTTTT
>TRBV19|16|NA|TRBJ2-1|TRBD1
CASRNARQGVYNEQFF
TGTGCCAGTAGGAACGCGAGACAGGGGGTATACAATGAGCAGTTCTTC
>TRBV6-5|13|once|TRBJ1-4|NA
CASGRREAEKLFF
TGTGCCAGCGGGAGAAGGGAGGCGGAAAAACTGTTTTTT
>TRBV3-1/TRBV3-2|16|few|TRBJ2-1|TRBD2
CASSPYSGGIYNEQFF
TGTGCCAGCAGCCCGTACAGCGGGGGGATTTACAATGAGCAGTTCTTC
>TRBV19|13|NA|TRBJ1-2|NA
CASRQDPEYGYTF
TGTGCCAGTAGACAGGACCCCGAGTATGGCTACACCTTC
>TRBV3-1/TRBV3-2|17|NA|TRBJ1-2|TRBD1
CASSQDRGTGGVYGYTF
TGTGCCAGCAGCCAAGATCGGGGAACAGGGGGCGTTTATGGCTACACCTTC
>TRBV7-2|13|NA|TRBJ2-3|NA
CASSSYTRDTQYF
TGTGCCAGCAGCTCGTACACCCGGGATACGCAGTATTTT
>TRBV27|13|NA|TRBJ1-2|NA
CASSLSDGGGYTF
TGTGCCAGCAGTTTATCGGACGGGGGAGGCTACACCTTC
>TRBV2|12|NA|TRBJ2-3|NA
CASRAGSDTQYF
TGTGCCAGCAGGGCAGGGTCAGATACGCAGTATTTT
>TRBV28|16|NA|TRBJ1-1|NA
CASSSHPGDPGTEAFF
TGTGCCAGCAGTTCTCATCCCGGGGACCCGGGCACTGAAGCTTTCTTT
>TRBV18|19|NA|TRBJ2-1|NA
CASSPTSPPGRSSYNEQFF
TGTGCCAGCTCACCCACTAGTCCTCCGGGAAGGAGCTCCTACAATGAGCAGTTCTTC
>TRBV3-1/TRBV3-2|19|NA|TRBJ2-3|TRBD2
CASSQEGGLAGLNTDTQYF
TGTGCCAGCAGCCAAGAAGGCGGACTAGCGGGCCTTAACACAGATACGCAGTATTTT
>TRBV7-7|15|NA|TRBJ2-5|TRBD2
CASSAGTSGAKTQYF
TGTGCCAGCAGCGCGGGGACTAGCGGGGCGAAGACCCAGTACTTC
>TRBV14|15|NA|TRBJ2-3|TRBD2
CASSQQRGGTDTQYF
TGTGCCAGCAGCCAACAGCGGGGGGGCACAGATACGCAGTATTTT
>TRBV3-1/TRBV3-2|16|NA|TRBJ1-3|NA
CASSQDRRISGNTIYF
TGTGCCAGCAGCCAAGATCGGCGGATCTCTGGAAACACCATATATTTT
>TRBV19|17|NA|TRBJ1-5|NA
CASSIQGWDGNNQPQHF
TGTGCCAGTAGTATCCAGGGTTGGGACGGGAACAATCAGCCCCAGCATTTT
>TRBV6-5|15|few|TRBJ1-6|NA
CASRSRGFPNSPLHF
TGTGCCAGCAGGAGCAGGGGTTTTCCAAATTCACCCCTCCACTTT
>TRBV19|15|NA|TRBJ1-6|NA
CASSSTGGQNSPLHF
TGTGCCAGTAGCTCCACCGGCGGCCAGAATTCACCCCTCCACTTT
>TRBV5-4|13|NA|TRBJ2-5|NA
CASSLGQKETQYF
TGTGCCAGCAGCTTGGGGCAGAAAGAGACCCAGTACTTC
>TRBV6-5|12|once|TRBJ1-1|NA
CAEGQTNTEAFF
TGTGCCGAAGGACAGACGAACACTGAAGCTTTCTTT
>TRBV19|14|few|TRBJ2-3|NA
CASSMRQGTDTQYF
TGTGCCAGTAGTATGCGGCAGGGCACAGATACGCAGTATTTT